What follows are 10 T cell receptor beta chains derived from one specimen sequenced in a study of ipilimumab plus nivolumab after autologous stem cell transplantation. Measured with immunoSEQ multiplex PCR; TCRdb has only the in-frame clones, and not every one. This table has fewer than 95,000 clones, 83% appearing once. The input for sequencing was PBMCs, taken in a trial of ipilimumab plus nivolumab as post-transplant consolidation. These receptors all come from a male donor with diffuse large B-cell lymphoma.

The V call is TRBV5-1, the J call TRBJ2-1; 7 nucleotides agree with TRBD1. Per the germline V gene, CDR1 is SGHRS and CDR2 is YFSETQ. The CDR3 contains 13 residues. The ends lost 5 bases at V and 7 bases at J; junction bases unmatched: 6. This chain's CDR3 is CASSSQQGNEQFF. CDR3 nucleotides: TGCGCCAGCAGTTCCCAACAGGGGAATGAGCAGTTCTTC. Full variable domain (remainder filled in from reference TRBV5-1 and TRBJ2-1): KAGVTQTPRYLIKTRGQQVTLSCSPISGHRSVSWYQQTPGQGLQFLFEYFSETQRNKGNFPGRFSGRQFSNSRSEMNVSTLELGDSALYLCASSSQQGNEQFFGPGTRLTVL.

The chain carries TRBV10-3 and TRBJ2-7; D may be TRBD2 (6 bases). Per germline, CDR1 ENHRY and CDR2 SYGVKD. V dropped 9 bases and J dropped 4 bases, with 10 bases sitting between them. The CDR3 length is 11 residues. CDR3 amino acids: CAIFGGYEQYF. CDR3 sequence (DNA): TGTGCCATTTTCGGGGGTTACGAGCAGTACTTC.

The V gene is TRBV6-5, the J gene TRBJ1-2; D not resolved. Trimming took 0 bases from V and 7 from J, leaving 6 bases between them. The CDR3 runs 12 residues. Germline values: CDR1 MNHEY, CDR2 SVGAGI. The CDR3 nucleotides are TGTGCCAGCAGTTACTCTCTCGGTGGCTACACCTTC. Its protein product is CASSYSLGGYTF.

The rearrangement uses TRBV6-1 and TRBJ2-3; TRBD1 agrees at 8 bases. Germline CDR1 reads MNHNS; CDR2 reads SASEGT. The CDR3 consists of 15 residues. With 6 bases clipped from V and 2 bases from J, the junction kept 7 bases outside the gene matches. This CDR3 is CASSSGGAYTDTQYF. The CDR3 DNA sequence: TGTGCCAGCAGCTCAGGGGGCGCTTACACAGATACGCAGTATTTT.

This clone occurred once. V is TRBV9 and J is TRBJ2-3, with unresolved D. Germline loops: CDR1 SGDLS, CDR2 YYNGEE. CDR3 size: 13 residues. With 4 bases removed from V and 6 bases from J, the gap between germline ends came to 12 bases. The CDR3 DNA is TGTGCCAGCAGCCCTAGGCTCAGGGATACGCAGTATTTT. Amino acids: CASSPRLRDTQYF.

DNA of the CDR3: TGTGCCAGCAGCTCCGGACCCCGAGACACTGAAGCTTTCTTT. Its translation: CASSSGPRDTEAFF. The rearrangement joins TRBV5-5 to TRBJ1-1, with D unresolved. Per germline, CDR1 SGHKS and CDR2 YYEKEE (reference sequence). The CDR3 is made up of 14 amino acids. V was clipped by 3 bases and J by 3 bases, with 12 bases between them.

This clone was observed a few times. Germline and junction disagree at one end, which may indicate a read error. The V and J genes are TRBV6-1 and TRBJ2-3; D gene unclear. CDR1 MNHNS and CDR2 SASEGT come from the germline V gene. The CDR3 runs to 13 residues. The CDR3 loop is CASGDGGLHTQYF. The CDR3 DNA sequence: TGTGCCAGCGGTGACGGTGGTCTGCATACGCAGTATTTT.

This chain uses TRBV11-2 with TRBJ2-5; 7 bases are shared with TRBD2. V trimming: 5 bases; J trimming: 0 bases; junction bases outside the gene matches: 9. Germline V gene data show CDR1 as SGHAT and CDR2 as FQNNGV. CDR3 length: 16 residues. This chain's CDR3 is CASSPQTSPYQETQYF. CDR3 coding DNA: TGTGCCAGCAGCCCGCAGACTAGCCCTTACCAAGAGACCCAGTACTTC.

The chain carries TRBV30 and TRBJ2-3, with a possible D match to TRBD1 (6 bases). The CDR3 extends over 15 amino acids. The V gene's germline CDR1 is GTSNPN and CDR2 SVGIG (reference sequence). Between the trimmed V and J ends, which lost 5 bases and 1 base, there was a span of 16 bases. The CDR3 is CAWSKTGGGTDTQYF. Here the CDR3 DNA reads TGTGCCTGGTCGAAGACAGGCGGAGGCACAGATACGCAGTATTTT. The whole variable domain, filled in from reference TRBV30 and TRBJ2-3, reads SQTIHQWPATLVQPVGSPLSLECTVEGTSNPNLYWYRQAAGRGLQLLFYSVGIGQISSEVPQNLSASRPQDRQFILSSKKLLLSDSGFYLCAWSKTGGGTDTQYFGPGTRLTVL.

This clone turned up a few times. The chain links TRBV5-5 to TRBJ1-1; D gene uncertain. The V gene's germline CDR1 is SGHKS and CDR2 YYEKEE (reference sequence). The CDR3 contains 15 residues. Trimming took 8 bases from V and 8 from J, leaving 25 bases between them. The CDR3 DNA is TGTGCCAGTAACTACATGGGTTCGGCAAAAGGGGAAGCTTTCTTT. This sequence encodes CASNYMGSAKGEAFF.